This T cell receptor beta chain was sequenced in a study of OX40 agonist ivuxolimab in advanced cancers. Across the study: Eligibility rules accepted prior anti-PD-1, anti-PD-L1 or anti-CTLA-4 therapy, and 35% to 40% had some. Study outcomes and limitations: Dosing at 0.1 to 3.0 mg/kg was accompanied by clonal expansion of CD4+ and CD8+ blood T cells by week 6. The specificity for antigen of the expanded peripheral T cells was not determined. The 0.1-3.0 mg/kg partial responders had among the lowest clonal expansion.

This clone turned up a few times. What it binds is unknown. V was clipped by 1 base and J by 8 bases, with 9 bases between them. From germline, CDR1 is MNHEY and CDR2 SVGAGI. The CDR3 contains 13 residues. The protocol was immunoSEQ multiplex PCR, while the TCRdb copy is restricted to in-frame clones and leaves out a portion. The data contain approximately 35,000 clones, around nine tenths of them singletons. Sequenced material: CD4+ or CD8+ T cells sorted from blood, taken in a trial of the OX40 agonist ivuxolimab. V is TRBV6-5 and J is TRBJ2-1; D is uncertain. The receptor's source is an adult with an advanced solid tumor such as melanoma, head and neck, liver or kidney cancer. CDR3 region: CASSYFSSDEQFF. The CDR3, as DNA: TGTGCCAGCAGTTACTTCTCGTCGGATGAGCAGTTCTTC.